This T cell receptor beta chain was profiled in a study of blood T cell repertoires in COVID-19. Germline V CDR1 and CDR2: SGHRS, YFSETQ. V gave up 1 base and J gave up 5 bases; unmatched junction bases: 9. This CDR3 region has 16 residues. The assay was immunoSEQ multiplex PCR, and TCRdb's table has in-frame clones only and misses some. The sample shows 410,000 or so clones, roughly 89% of them seen only once. The clonotype originates from a woman aged 25 to 39 with active or convalescent COVID-19. Sequences were obtained from peripheral blood. This chain joins TRBV5-1 and TRBJ2-5; TRBD1 agrees at 9 bases. For the CDR3, the DNA is TGCGCCAGCAGCTTGCCGGCGGGGACAGGGCAGGAGACCCAGTACTTC. It yields the protein CASSLPAGTGQETQYF.